This entry features one T cell receptor (beta chain) sequence. The junction and the germline gene differ at one end; a read error may be behind it. The data were obtained in a study of identical twins. One entry per CDR3 protein results from TCRdb running MiXCR on the 5' RACE reads. The table includes around 960,000 distinct CDR3 sequences, around an eighth detected once. The CDR3 length is 13 residues. These data also formed part of another study, on yellow fever vaccine responses in identical twins.

The genes are TRBV12-3 or TRBV12-4 and TRBJ2-3; D gene uncertain. Sequenced material: PBMCs. This TCR came from a woman aged 18-29 years in good health. CDR3 protein: CAGSRPIGSAQYF. In DNA form, the CDR3 reads TGTGCCGGCAGTCGCCCCATCGGTAGTGCGCAGTATTTT.